This entry lists 10 T cell receptor beta chains sequenced from one sample in a study of PD-1 blockade in classical Hodgkin lymphoma (dated by TCRdb to between 2020 and 2021). Per the publication, the time point label means: cycle 2 day 1 (C2D1) of nivolumab. Every trial patient had relapsed following autologous stem cell transplantation, and prior brentuximab vedotin exposure was what differed among cohorts A, B and C. The library was generated by the immunoSEQ multiplex PCR assay. TCRdb limited this immuneACCESS table to in-frame rearrangements with V and J called. A share of clones is missing; checked studies link under half to unresolved V genes, and the rest is unexplained. The sample yields several thousand clones; 75% to 85% were counted once. Of the sample, more than 45% falls within the top ten clones. The specimen was peripheral blood mononuclear cells (PBMCs), collected before the second cycle of nivolumab. These receptors were obtained from a human donor with classical Hodgkin lymphoma.

V and J are TRBV14 and TRBJ2-7; D gene uncertain. Germline-derived CDR1 and CDR2 are SGHDN and FVKESK. The germline V and J ends were trimmed by 3 bases and 9 bases, with 15 bases remaining between them. The CDR3 has 13 residues. This chain's CDR3 is CASSQYGSTVQYF. CDR3 sequence (DNA): TGTGCCAGCAGCCAGTACGGATCGACGGTGCAGTACTTC.

The gene calls are TRBV15 and TRBJ2-5; D might be TRBD1 or TRBD2, each matching 5 bases. Germline CDR1 is LNHNV and CDR2 is YYDKDF (reference sequence). This CDR3 region has 15 residues. Trimming removed 0 bases at V and 5 bases at J, with 13 bases between. CDR3 in DNA: TGTGCCACCAGCAGAGATCTTGGGGGAGCGGAGACCCAGTACTTC. Translating gives CATSRDLGGAETQYF.

V and J are TRBV5-6 and TRBJ2-3; 15 bases map to TRBD2. V lost 2 bases to trimming and J lost 5 bases; unmatched junction nucleotides: 9. There are 18 residues in the CDR3. The germline V gene has CDR1 SGHDT and CDR2 YYEEEE. This CDR3 reads CASSLGLAGGPGGDTQYF. In DNA, the CDR3 is TGTGCCAGCAGCTTAGGACTAGCGGGAGGGCCTGGGGGAGATACGCAGTATTTT.

V gene TRBV5-1 combines with J gene TRBJ2-7; D is undetermined. The CDR3 has 12 amino acids. Germline V gene data show CDR1 as SGHRS and CDR2 as YFSETQ. V was pared by 1 base and J by 2 bases, with 4 bases between. CDR3 in amino acids: CASSLPAYEQYF. CDR3 nucleotides: TGCGCCAGCAGCTTGCCGGCCTACGAGCAGTACTTC.

The chain recombines TRBV5-5 with TRBJ2-7; D not resolved. The CDR3 extends over 11 amino acids. Germline CDR1 is SGHKS and CDR2 is YYEKEE (reference sequence). V lost 5 bases, J lost 6 bases, and 9 bases lay in between. Here the CDR3 DNA reads TGTGCCAGCAGTTTATTGATCGAGCAGTACTTC. Protein: CASSLLIEQYF.

This clone occurred a few times. This CDR3 reads CASSSGLAGGPRDEQFF. CDR3 nucleotide sequence: TGCGCCAGCAGCTCCGGACTAGCGGGAGGGCCTAGGGATGAGCAGTTCTTC. The chain is built from TRBV5-1 and TRBJ2-1; 15 bases match TRBD2. The CDR3 spans 17 residues. V dropped 3 bases and J dropped 8; count of bases not matched to a gene: 9. The germline V gene has CDR1 SGHRS and CDR2 YFSETQ. Filled out from reference TRBV5-1 and TRBJ2-1, the complete variable domain reads KAGVTQTPRYLIKTRGQQVTLSCSPISGHRSVSWYQQTPGQGLQFLFEYFSETQRNKGNFPGRFSGRQFSNSRSEMNVSTLELGDSALYLCASSSGLAGGPRDEQFFGPGTRLTVL.

This clone was seen a handful of times. The chain combines TRBV18 with TRBJ1-1; 9 bases match TRBD1. The V and J ends lost 0 bases and 5 bases, in that order; junction bases with no gene match: 7. The CDR3 has 16 amino acids. Germline loops: CDR1 KGHSH, CDR2 LQKENI. CDR3 coding DNA: TGTGCCAGCTCACCACCGGACAGGGGATTGGGAACTGAAGCTTTCTTT. Its protein product is CASSPPDRGLGTEAFF.

This chain links TRBV5-6 with TRBJ2-5; 9 bases fit TRBD1. Germline CDR1 is SGHDT and CDR2 is YYEEEE. The CDR3 consists of 16 residues. With 2 bases clipped from V and 5 bases from J, the junction kept 10 bases outside the gene matches. CDR3 nucleotide sequence: TGTGCCAGCAGCTTCAGCCTCCGGACAGGGGCTGAGACCCAGTACTTC. Residues: CASSFSLRTGAETQYF.

The chain combines TRBV13 with TRBJ1-2; perhaps TRBD1 as D (5 bases). Trimming cost V 5 bases and J 8 bases, with 15 bases left between them. This CDR3 region has 13 residues. Per germline, CDR1 PRHDT and CDR2 FYEKMQ (reference sequence). CDR3 DNA: TGTGCCAGCAGCAGGACCGGGGCCGGGGGCTACACCTTC. Protein sequence: CASSRTGAGGYTF. The full variable domain, rest sourced from reference TRBV13 and TRBJ1-2, is AAGVIQSPRHLIKEKRETATLKCYPIPRHDTVYWYQQGPGQDPQFLISFYEKMQSDKGSIPDRFSAQQFSDYHSELNMSSLELGDSALYFCASSRTGAGGYTFGSGTRLTVV.

The chain employs TRBV9 and TRBJ1-5; D gene ambiguous. The germline V gene has CDR1 SGDLS and CDR2 YYNGEE. The CDR3 spans 14 residues. Trimming stripped 2 bases from V and 4 bases from J, with 10 bases between. The CDR3 nucleotides are TGTGCCAGCAGCGTGAGTGGCGAAAATCAGCCCCAGCATTTT. This translates into CASSVSGENQPQHF. The entire variable domain, with the rest obtained from reference TRBV9 and TRBJ1-5, is as follows: DSGVTQTPKHLITATGQRVTLRCSPRSGDLSVYWYQQSLDQGLQFLIQYYNGEERAKGNILERFSAQQFPDLHSELNLSSLELGDSALYFCASSVSGENQPQHFGDGTRLSIL.